One sample yielded the 22 T cell receptor beta chains listed below, sequenced in a study of blood T cell repertoires in COVID-19. Measured with immunoSEQ multiplex PCR; TCRdb has only the in-frame clones, and not every one. The sample lists approximately 120,000 clones, more than 80% occurring once. Sequencing was carried out using peripheral blood. These receptors were taken from a human donor in a cohort sampled during active COVID-19.

The gene calls are TRBV5-1 and TRBJ1-1, with D perhaps matching TRBD1 (5 bases). V was cut by 4 bases and J by 4 bases, with 14 bases left in between. Germline CDR1 and CDR2: SGHRS and YFSETQ. The CDR3 runs 14 residues. This CDR3 reads CASSVSAGGTEAFF. Written as DNA, the CDR3 is TGCGCCAGCAGCGTCTCGGCGGGGGGCACTGAAGCTTTCTTT.

Many counts were recorded for this clone. The CDR3 reads CASSDGGPPLHF. CDR3 DNA sequence: TGTGCCAGCAGTGATGGAGGGCCACCCCTCCACTTT. The chain employs TRBV6-1 and TRBJ1-6, with D unclear. This CDR3 has 12 amino acids. The germline V gene encodes CDR1 MNHNS and CDR2 SASEGT. Trimming shortened V by 3 bases and J by 11 bases, and 8 bases separated the two germline ends.

The rearrangement uses TRBV12-5 and TRBJ1-4; no clear D gene. The length of the CDR3 is 13 residues. Germline CDR1 LGHNT, CDR2 FRNRAP. V was cut by 7 bases and J by 7 bases, with 13 bases left in between. The CDR3 nucleotides are TGTGCTAGTGCGGCGGGTAAGGGTGAAAAACTGTTTTTT. Translating it yields CASAAGKGEKLFF.

This chain links TRBV30 with TRBJ1-2; weak D call: TRBD1 (6 bases). The CDR3 has 14 residues. Germline V gives CDR1 GTSNPN, CDR2 SVGIG (reference sequence). V gave up 0 bases and J gave up 5 bases, with 13 bases separating them. This CDR3 is CAWSVGGVRYGYTF. The DNA for the CDR3 is TGTGCCTGGAGTGTAGGGGGAGTCCGGTATGGCTACACCTTC.

This clone showed up just once. The chain couples TRBV5-4 to TRBJ2-3; 10 bases are a match to TRBD2. V shed 7 bases and J 1 base; nucleotides not matched to a gene: 3. The germline V gene encodes CDR1 SGHNT and CDR2 YYREEE (reference sequence). This CDR3 has 14 amino acids. The CDR3 coding sequence is TGTGCCAGCCCCGGGACTAGCGGCACAGATACGCAGTATTTT. Translating gives CASPGTSGTDTQYF.

This CDR3 reads CASTVTRRYRNIQYF. The CDR3 nucleotides are TGTGCCAGCACCGTGACTAGACGTTATAGAAACATTCAGTACTTC. This sequence joins TRBV2 and TRBJ2-4, with a weak D call TRBD2 (6 bases). The CDR3 sequence is 15 residues long. Germline CDR1 reads SNHLY; CDR2 reads FYNNEI. The ends were cut back, 7 bases at V and 6 bases at J, with 19 bases in the middle.

The rearrangement links TRBV7-2 to TRBJ1-2; 8 nucleotides match TRBD1. The CDR3 loop spans 15 amino acids. V shed 4 bases, J shed 4 bases, and the junction held 8 bases outside the gene matches. Germline V gene sequence: CDR1 SGHTA, CDR2 FQGNSA. CDR3 sequence: CASSYSDRVTYGYTF. DNA of the CDR3: TGTGCCAGCAGCTACTCGGACAGGGTTACCTATGGCTACACCTTC.

The CDR3 DNA reads TGTGCCAGCAGCTCCGACAGGGTCAAGTTCTTC. Translated, it gives CASSSDRVKFF. The rearrangement joins TRBV6-5 to TRBJ2-1, with 7 bases lining up with TRBD1. The CDR3 runs to 11 residues. With V trimmed by 6 bases and J by 14 bases, 7 bases remained unmatched. Germline CDR1 is MNHEY and CDR2 is SVGAGI.

On this clone itself: One junction end does not reproduce the germline sequence, and a read error may be involved. The V call is TRBV6-2 or TRBV6-3, the J call TRBJ2-3, with a tentative D call TRBD2 (6 bases). Germline CDR1 reads MNHEY; CDR2 reads SVGEGT. The CDR3 extends over 13 amino acids. The CDR3 nucleotides are TGTGCCAGCAGCCGGGACTCCACAAATACGCAGTATTTT. This translates into CASSRDSTNTQYF.

Written as DNA, the CDR3 is TGTGCCAGCAGCCAATCAGGAGGGCGGGGGACCGTCGATGGCTACACCTTC. This translates into CASSQSGGRGTVDGYTF. The J gene is TRBJ1-2, the V gene TRBV16, with a weak D call TRBD1 (5 bases). The V end was cut by 0 bases, the J end by 6 bases, with 20 bases between. The CDR3 has 17 amino acids. Per the germline V gene, CDR1 is KGHSY and CDR2 is FQNENV. The entire variable domain, with the rest obtained from reference TRBV16 and TRBJ1-2, is as follows: GEEVAQTPKHLVRGEGQKAKLYCAPIKGHSYVFWYQQVLKNEFKFLISFQNENVFDETGMPKERFSAKCLPNSPCSLEIQATKLEDSAVYFCASSQSGGRGTVDGYTFGSGTRLTVV.

V gene TRBV6-5 combines with J gene TRBJ2-1; possibly TRBD2 for D (5 bases). Trimming took 9 bases from V and 6 from J, leaving 15 bases between them. Germline CDR1 reads MNHEY; CDR2 reads SVGAGI. The CDR3 is 13 amino acids. CDR3 nucleotide sequence: TGTGCCAGTGGGCGGCGCGGGCCCAATGAGCAGTTCTTC. This gives the protein CASGRRGPNEQFF.

The CDR3 protein is CASSPRLSGANVLTF. DNA of the CDR3: TGTGCCAGCAGCCCGAGACTGTCTGGGGCCAACGTCCTGACTTTC. This chain joins TRBV7-2 and TRBJ2-6, with D unresolved. CDR1 is SGHTA and CDR2 is FQGNSA in the germline V gene. The CDR3 contains 15 residues. V was trimmed by 5 bases and J by 1 base, leaving 9 bases between them.

The CDR3 is CATSDDAGSFVNTQYF. The CDR3 DNA is TGTGCCACCAGTGATGACGCGGGTAGTTTCGTGAATACGCAGTATTTT. The chain employs TRBV24-1 and TRBJ2-3, with D tentatively TRBD2 (5 bases). The V end was cut by 3 bases, the J end by 7 bases, with 19 bases between. This CDR3 has 16 amino acids. CDR1 and CDR2 from the germline V gene are KGHDR and SFDVKD.

The chain employs TRBV19 and TRBJ1-2; the D is unclear. V dropped 8 bases and J dropped 8 bases, with 18 bases sitting between them. This CDR3 spans 13 amino acids. Per the germline V gene, CDR1 is LNHDA and CDR2 is SQIVND (reference sequence). Here the CDR3 DNA reads TGTGCCAGTCAAACCTCGGGAGGGATGGGCTACACCTTC. Protein product: CASQTSGGMGYTF. Full variable domain (missing parts from reference TRBV19 and TRBJ1-2): DGGITQSPKYLFRKEGQNVTLSCEQNLNHDAMYWYRQDPGQGLRLIYYSQIVNDFQKGDIAEGYSVSREKKESFPLTVTSAQKNPTAFYLCASQTSGGMGYTFGSGTRLTVV.

The chain carries TRBV20-1 and TRBJ2-1, with a weak D call TRBD2 (6 bases). Trimming stripped 2 bases from V and 8 bases from J, with 7 bases between. CDR1 and CDR2 (germline): DFQATT, SNEGSKA (reference sequence). This CDR3 is built from 11 residues. In nucleotides, the CDR3 is TGCAGTGCTAGAAGACTAGATGAGCAGTTCTTC. It codes for CSARRLDEQFF.

This rearrangement joins TRBV7-9 to TRBJ2-3; possibly TRBD2 for D (5 bases). The CDR3 totals 14 residues. The germline V gene has CDR1 SEHNR and CDR2 FQNEAQ (reference sequence). V gave up 3 bases and J gave up 2 bases, with 9 bases separating them. The CDR3 DNA follows: TGTGCCAGCAGCTTTGCTAGCTCCACAGATACGCAGTATTTT. Amino acid sequence: CASSFASSTDTQYF. Using reference TRBV7-9 and TRBJ2-3 for the parts outside the CDR3, the full variable domain is DTGVSQNPRHKITKRGQNVTFRCDPISEHNRLYWYRQTLGQGPEFLTYFQNEAQLEKSRLLSDRFSAERPKGSFSTLEIQRTEQGDSAMYLCASSFASSTDTQYFGPGTRLTVL.

The chain links TRBV30 to TRBJ1-1; D not certain. The CDR3 is 12 residues long. V was clipped by 0 bases and J by 7 bases, with 9 bases between them. CDR1 and CDR2 (germline): GTSNPN, SVGIG (reference sequence). The CDR3 loop reads CAWSVHGDEAFF. The CDR3 DNA reads TGTGCCTGGAGTGTACACGGGGATGAAGCTTTCTTT.

V is TRBV4-3 and J is TRBJ2-2; D is unclear. Germline lookup yields CDR1 LGHNA and CDR2 YSLEER. This CDR3 region has 15 residues. The ends were cut back, 0 bases at V and 5 bases at J, with 10 bases in the middle. CDR3: CASSQELPRTGELFF. The CDR3 DNA reads TGCGCCAGCAGCCAAGAACTTCCGCGAACCGGGGAGCTGTTTTTT.

The V call is TRBV3-1 (or the pseudogene TRBV3-2), the J call TRBJ2-2, with 9 bases lining up with TRBD1. Germline values: CDR1 LGHDT, CDR2 YNNKEL (reference sequence). V shed 1 base, J shed 9 bases, and the junction held 12 bases outside the gene matches. This CDR3 contains 17 residues. The CDR3 reads CASSQVRGTGYMRELFF. The CDR3 nucleotides read TGTGCCAGCAGCCAAGTTAGGGGGACAGGGTACATGCGGGAGCTGTTTTTT.

This clone appeared a single time. This chain connects TRBV6-4 to TRBJ2-3; D possibly corresponds to TRBD1 (5 bases). Germline CDR1 is MRHNA and CDR2 is SNTAGT. The CDR3 extends over 13 amino acids. Trimming took off 6 bases at V and 3 bases at J, with 10 bases between the two ends. The CDR3 here is CASRARGTDTQYF. The CDR3 region has the DNA TGTGCCAGCAGGGCTAGGGGTACAGATACGCAGTATTTT.

The chain combines TRBV7-2 with TRBJ2-1; a weak D match, TRBD1 (6 bases). Germline CDR1 is SGHTA and CDR2 is FQGNSA. Between the trimmed V and J ends, which lost 5 bases and 4 bases, there was a span of 15 bases. The CDR3 spans 15 residues. In nucleotides, the CDR3 is TGTGCCAGCAGCCGTCGGACAGAACGATACAATGAGCAGTTCTTC. This translates into CASSRRTERYNEQFF.

CDR3 sequence reads: CASSPRTGNGNTEAFF. The CDR3 DNA reads TGTGCCAGCAGCCCCAGGACAGGAAATGGGAACACTGAAGCTTTCTTT. The V call is TRBV13, the J call TRBJ1-1; TRBD1 agrees at 7 bases. Germline assignment: CDR1 PRHDT and CDR2 FYEKMQ (reference sequence). The ends lost 5 bases at V and 1 base at J; junction bases unmatched: 10. This CDR3 is 16 amino acids long.